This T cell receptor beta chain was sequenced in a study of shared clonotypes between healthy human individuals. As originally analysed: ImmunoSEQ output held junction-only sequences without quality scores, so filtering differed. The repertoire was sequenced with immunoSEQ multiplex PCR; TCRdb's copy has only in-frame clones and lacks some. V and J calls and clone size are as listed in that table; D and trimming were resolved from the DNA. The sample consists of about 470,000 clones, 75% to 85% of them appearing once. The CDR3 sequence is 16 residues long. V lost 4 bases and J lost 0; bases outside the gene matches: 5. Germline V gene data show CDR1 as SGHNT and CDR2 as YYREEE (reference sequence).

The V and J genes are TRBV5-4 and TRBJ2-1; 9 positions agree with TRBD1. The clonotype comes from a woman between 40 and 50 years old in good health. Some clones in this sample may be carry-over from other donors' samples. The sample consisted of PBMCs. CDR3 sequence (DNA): TGTGCCAGCAGCACCAACAGGGGGCCCTCCTACAATGAGCAGTTCTTC. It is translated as CASSTNRGPSYNEQFF.